This is a list of T cell receptor beta chains from one sample in a study of blood T cell repertoires in COVID-19. Data came from immunoSEQ multiplex PCR; TCRdb stores just in-frame clones and leaves some out. The sample contains some 150,000 clones, around nine tenths of which appear only once. What was sequenced was PBMCs or T cells enriched from blood (not recorded which). The source is a young woman who had recovered from COVID-19. Each CDR3 is given with its conserved first and last residue. The D gene is left open where the match is weak. Rows give clone size only sometimes, using once, few, many, or a class for an expanded clone.

d_gene: .; v_gene: TRBV9; j_gene: TRBJ2-3; abundance: .; CDR3aa: CASSSAGTDTQYF; CDR3nt: TGTGCCAGCAGCTCGGCGGGGACAGATACGCAGTATTTT
d_gene: TRBD1; v_gene: TRBV5-6; j_gene: TRBJ2-5; abundance: .; CDR3aa: CASSAVGQDQETQYF; CDR3nt: TGTGCCAGCAGCGCCGTGGGACAGGACCAAGAGACCCAGTACTTC
d_gene: TRBD1; v_gene: TRBV9; j_gene: TRBJ1-6; abundance: few; CDR3aa: CASSREGQGNSPLHF; CDR3nt: TGTGCCAGCAGCCGCGAGGGACAGGGAAACTCACCCCTCCACTTT
d_gene: .; v_gene: TRBV12-3/TRBV12-4; j_gene: TRBJ2-5; abundance: .; CDR3aa: CASSTRRTQYF; CDR3nt: TGTGCCAGCAGCACTCGGAGGACCCAGTACTTC
d_gene: TRBD2; v_gene: TRBV2; j_gene: TRBJ2-1; abundance: .; CDR3aa: CASSEILLAGDDDEQFF; CDR3nt: TGTGCCAGCAGTGAAATCTTGTTAGCGGGAGATGACGATGAGCAGTTCTTC
d_gene: .; v_gene: TRBV5-4; j_gene: TRBJ2-1; abundance: .; CDR3aa: CASSLGEGSNEQFF; CDR3nt: TGTGCCAGCAGCTTGGGGGAAGGGAGCAATGAGCAGTTCTTC
d_gene: .; v_gene: TRBV6-4; j_gene: TRBJ2-1; abundance: .; CDR3aa: CASSEEASASHEQFF; CDR3nt: TGTGCCAGCAGTGAAGAGGCTAGCGCCAGCCATGAGCAGTTCTTC
d_gene: .; v_gene: TRBV3-1/TRBV3-2; j_gene: TRBJ2-1; abundance: .; CDR3aa: CASSQARSSYNEQFF; CDR3nt: TGTGCCAGCAGCCAAGCACGGAGCTCCTACAATGAGCAGTTCTTC
d_gene: TRBD1; v_gene: TRBV12-3/TRBV12-4; j_gene: TRBJ1-2; abundance: .; CDR3aa: CASRTGHYYGYTF; CDR3nt: TGTGCCAGCCGGACAGGCCATTACTATGGCTACACCTTC
d_gene: TRBD2; v_gene: TRBV14; j_gene: TRBJ2-7; abundance: .; CDR3aa: CASKRLRGTSEIEQYF; CDR3nt: TGTGCCAGCAAGAGACTTCGGGGGACTAGCGAGATCGAGCAGTACTTC
d_gene: .; v_gene: TRBV6-1; j_gene: TRBJ2-2; abundance: once; CDR3aa: CASSDPPVRRNGELFF; CDR3nt: TGTGCCAGCAGTGATCCCCCGGTCAGGAGGAACGGGGAGCTGTTTTTT
d_gene: .; v_gene: TRBV5-4; j_gene: TRBJ2-2; abundance: .; CDR3aa: CASSSLWGANTGELFF; CDR3nt: TGTGCCAGCAGCTCCCTGTGGGGGGCGAACACCGGGGAGCTGTTTTTT
d_gene: TRBD1; v_gene: TRBV19; j_gene: TRBJ1-6; abundance: .; CDR3aa: CASRYRDSVSTNSPLHF; CDR3nt: TGTGCCAGTAGATACCGGGACAGCGTCTCGACTAATTCACCCCTCCACTTT
d_gene: .; v_gene: TRBV2; j_gene: TRBJ1-1; abundance: .; CDR3aa: CASSPSGIGTEAFF; CDR3nt: TGTGCCAGCAGTCCCTCGGGGATCGGGACTGAAGCTTTCTTT
d_gene: TRBD2; v_gene: TRBV5-1; j_gene: TRBJ2-7; abundance: .; CDR3aa: CASRRLAGDPYEQYF; CDR3nt: TGCGCCAGCAGGCGACTAGCGGGGGATCCCTACGAGCAGTACTTC
d_gene: TRBD1; v_gene: TRBV2; j_gene: TRBJ1-6; abundance: .; CDR3aa: CAFQGGDNSPLHF; CDR3nt: TGTGCCTTCCAGGGGGGTGACAATTCACCCCTCCACTTT
d_gene: TRBD1; v_gene: TRBV11-2; j_gene: TRBJ2-1; abundance: .; CDR3aa: CASRGQGAENEQFF; CDR3nt: TGTGCCAGCAGAGGACAGGGGGCTGAAAATGAGCAGTTCTTC
d_gene: .; v_gene: TRBV5-4; j_gene: TRBJ2-7; abundance: .; CDR3aa: CASSSHAIDSFSEQYF; CDR3nt: TGTGCCAGCAGCTCCCACGCGATTGACAGCTTCTCCGAGCAGTACTTC
d_gene: TRBD1; v_gene: TRBV9; j_gene: TRBJ2-3; abundance: .; CDR3aa: CASSVTGDGDTQYF; CDR3nt: TGTGCCAGCAGCGTGACAGGGGACGGAGATACGCAGTATTTT
d_gene: TRBD1; v_gene: TRBV14; j_gene: TRBJ2-5; abundance: .; CDR3aa: CASRKQGAGETQYF; CDR3nt: TGTGCCAGCAGAAAACAGGGGGCGGGCGAGACCCAGTACTTC
d_gene: .; v_gene: TRBV4-1; j_gene: TRBJ2-5; abundance: .; CDR3aa: CASSQVNLVATETQYF; CDR3nt: TGCGCCAGCAGCCAAGTAAATTTGGTAGCCACGGAGACCCAGTACTTC
d_gene: TRBD2; v_gene: TRBV5-5; j_gene: TRBJ2-1; abundance: .; CDR3aa: CASSPLTSETYNEQFF; CDR3nt: TGTGCCAGCAGCCCACTTACTAGCGAGACTTACAATGAGCAGTTCTTC
d_gene: .; v_gene: TRBV3-1/TRBV3-2; j_gene: TRBJ1-1; abundance: .; CDR3aa: CASSQRQGSTEAFF; CDR3nt: TGTGCCAGCAGCCAGAGGCAGGGGAGTACTGAAGCTTTCTTT
d_gene: .; v_gene: TRBV30; j_gene: TRBJ1-6; abundance: .; CDR3aa: CAFRRDGNSPLHF; CDR3nt: TGTGCCTTCCGGCGGGACGGTAATTCACCCCTCCACTTT
d_gene: TRBD2; v_gene: TRBV5-1; j_gene: TRBJ2-7; abundance: .; CDR3aa: CASSLARLAGTYEQYF; CDR3nt: TGCGCCAGCAGCTTGGCCCGCCTAGCGGGAACCTACGAGCAGTACTTC
d_gene: .; v_gene: TRBV6-5; j_gene: TRBJ2-7; abundance: once; CDR3aa: CASSFRRGQTDEQYF; CDR3nt: TGTGCCAGCAGTTTTCGGAGGGGACAGACGGACGAGCAGTACTTC
d_gene: TRBD2; v_gene: TRBV5-4; j_gene: TRBJ2-7; abundance: few; CDR3aa: CASTAAASGDYEQYF; CDR3nt: TGTGCCAGCACAGCCGCGGCTAGCGGGGACTACGAGCAGTACTTC
d_gene: TRBD2; v_gene: TRBV24-1; j_gene: TRBJ2-5; abundance: .; CDR3aa: CATSGPSGSGETQYF; CDR3nt: TGTGCCACCAGCGGACCTAGCGGGAGTGGGGAGACCCAGTACTTC
d_gene: .; v_gene: TRBV4-2; j_gene: TRBJ1-1; abundance: .; CDR3aa: CASSQEVRGMNTEAFF; CDR3nt: TGTGCCAGCAGCCAAGAGGTGAGAGGGATGAACACTGAAGCTTTCTTT
d_gene: TRBD1; v_gene: TRBV5-1; j_gene: TRBJ2-2; abundance: .; CDR3aa: CASSRRQGSTGELFF; CDR3nt: TGCGCCAGCAGCCGAAGACAGGGATCCACCGGGGAGCTGTTTTTT
d_gene: .; v_gene: TRBV27; j_gene: TRBJ2-1; abundance: .; CDR3aa: CASSSSAGANYYNEQFF; CDR3nt: TGTGCCAGCAGTTCCTCCGCGGGGGCGAACTACTACAATGAGCAGTTCTTC
d_gene: TRBD2; v_gene: TRBV27; j_gene: TRBJ2-1; abundance: .; CDR3aa: CASSLMGLRESGEQFF; CDR3nt: TGTGCCAGCAGTTTAATGGGTCTGCGGGAGAGTGGTGAGCAGTTCTTC
d_gene: TRBD1; v_gene: TRBV12-3/TRBV12-4; j_gene: TRBJ2-3; abundance: .; CDR3aa: CAGGQGTDTQYF; CDR3nt: TGTGCCGGGGGACAGGGAACAGATACGCAGTATTTT
d_gene: .; v_gene: TRBV5-1; j_gene: TRBJ2-4; abundance: .; CDR3aa: CASSLGVTKNIQYF; CDR3nt: TGCGCCAGCAGCCTCGGAGTTACCAAAAACATTCAGTACTTC
d_gene: .; v_gene: TRBV5-8; j_gene: TRBJ2-1; abundance: .; CDR3aa: CASIGNRDQYNEQFF; CDR3nt: TGTGCCAGCATTGGCAATCGGGATCAATACAATGAGCAGTTCTTC
d_gene: .; v_gene: TRBV27; j_gene: TRBJ2-3; abundance: .; CDR3aa: CASGLLAFGRVTDTQYF; CDR3nt: TGTGCCAGCGGCCTTTTGGCTTTCGGGAGAGTCACAGATACGCAGTATTTT
d_gene: .; v_gene: TRBV2; j_gene: TRBJ2-1; abundance: .; CDR3aa: CASSGAGGSEQFF; CDR3nt: TGTGCCAGCAGTGGGGCAGGAGGGTCCGAGCAGTTCTTC
d_gene: TRBD2; v_gene: TRBV30; j_gene: TRBJ2-7; abundance: .; CDR3aa: CAWRRLADYEQYF; CDR3nt: TGTGCCTGGAGGCGACTAGCGGACTACGAGCAGTACTTC
d_gene: TRBD1; v_gene: TRBV19; j_gene: TRBJ2-2; abundance: .; CDR3aa: CASSIFGQGNTGELFF; CDR3nt: TGTGCCAGTAGTATATTTGGACAGGGGAACACCGGGGAGCTGTTTTTT
d_gene: .; v_gene: TRBV27; j_gene: TRBJ2-7; abundance: .; CDR3aa: CASSFGQGYEQYF; CDR3nt: TGTGCCAGCAGTTTTGGGCAGGGCTACGAGCAGTACTTC
d_gene: .; v_gene: TRBV4-1; j_gene: TRBJ1-4; abundance: .; CDR3aa: CASSQRGEKLFF; CDR3nt: TGCGCCAGCAGCCAACGGGGAGAAAAACTGTTTTTT
d_gene: .; v_gene: TRBV30; j_gene: TRBJ2-4; abundance: .; CDR3aa: CAWSPQKNIQYF; CDR3nt: TGTGCCTGGAGTCCACAAAAAAACATTCAGTACTTC
d_gene: .; v_gene: TRBV14; j_gene: TRBJ1-4; abundance: .; CDR3aa: CASSEAGNKLFF; CDR3nt: TGTGCCAGCAGCGAAGCAGGAAATAAACTGTTTTTT
d_gene: .; v_gene: TRBV27; j_gene: TRBJ2-7; abundance: .; CDR3aa: CASSLGGNSYEQYF; CDR3nt: TGTGCCAGCAGTTTGGGAGGAAACTCCTACGAGCAGTACTTC
d_gene: TRBD2; v_gene: TRBV6-2/TRBV6-3; j_gene: TRBJ2-7; abundance: .; CDR3aa: CASSQGLQYYEQYF; CDR3nt: TGTGCCAGCAGCCAGGGACTACAATACTACGAGCAGTACTTC
d_gene: .; v_gene: TRBV5-6; j_gene: TRBJ2-2; abundance: .; CDR3aa: CASSRIRVSNTGELFF; CDR3nt: TGTGCCAGCAGCCGTATCCGGGTCTCGAACACCGGGGAGCTGTTTTTT
d_gene: .; v_gene: TRBV29-1; j_gene: TRBJ2-3; abundance: .; CDR3aa: CSVESMLLLNTDTQYF; CDR3nt: TGCAGCGTTGAGAGTATGCTCTTACTCAATACAGATACGCAGTATTTT
d_gene: .; v_gene: TRBV28; j_gene: TRBJ1-5; abundance: once; CDR3aa: CASTLQRGSGQPQHF; CDR3nt: TGTGCCAGCACCCTTCAGCGGGGTTCGGGTCAGCCCCAGCATTTT
d_gene: .; v_gene: TRBV28; j_gene: TRBJ1-4; abundance: .; CDR3aa: CASIAGVVGEKLFF; CDR3nt: TGTGCCAGCATCGCGGGGGTCGTCGGTGAAAAACTGTTTTTT
d_gene: TRBD2; v_gene: TRBV27; j_gene: TRBJ2-7; abundance: .; CDR3aa: CASSGGGREDYEQYF; CDR3nt: TGTGCCAGCAGTGGGGGAGGTCGGGAGGACTACGAGCAGTACTTC
d_gene: TRBD2; v_gene: TRBV11-2; j_gene: TRBJ2-3; abundance: .; CDR3aa: CASSPRAPGLGTHTQYF; CDR3nt: TGTGCCAGCAGCCCCCGGGCACCGGGACTAGGCACTCATACGCAGTATTTT
d_gene: .; v_gene: TRBV4-3; j_gene: TRBJ2-7; abundance: .; CDR3aa: CASSQDRNGAYEQYF; CDR3nt: TGCGCCAGCAGCCAAGATAGGAACGGAGCCTACGAGCAGTACTTC
d_gene: TRBD1; v_gene: TRBV11-2; j_gene: TRBJ1-5; abundance: .; CDR3aa: CASSEISGGSNQPQHF; CDR3nt: TGTGCCAGCAGTGAAATCTCAGGGGGAAGCAATCAGCCCCAGCATTTT
d_gene: TRBD2; v_gene: TRBV3-1/TRBV3-2; j_gene: TRBJ2-7; abundance: once; CDR3aa: CASSPTSGTAYEQYF; CDR3nt: TGTGCCAGCAGCCCGACTAGCGGGACCGCCTACGAGCAGTACTTC